This TCR beta chain appears in the sequencing data of a study of OX40 agonist ivuxolimab in advanced cancers. The assay was immunoSEQ multiplex PCR, and TCRdb's table has in-frame clones only and misses some. The table shows tens of thousands of clones, with around nine tenths occurring only once. V lost 2 bases to trimming and J lost 6 bases, with 20 bases between them. The CDR3 runs 17 residues. CDR1 is LNHDA and CDR2 is SQIVND in the germline V gene (reference sequence). The clonotype originates from an adult with an advanced solid tumor such as melanoma, head and neck, liver or kidney cancer. The starting material was CD4+ or CD8+ T cells sorted from blood, obtained in a trial of the OX40 agonist ivuxolimab. The J gene is TRBJ2-1, the V gene TRBV19; TRBD1 is a possible D gene (8 bases). CDR3 in DNA: TGTGCCAGTAGTATATTTACAGGGGGGGATTGGGTCAATGAGCAGTTCTTC. It yields the protein CASSIFTGGDWVNEQFF.